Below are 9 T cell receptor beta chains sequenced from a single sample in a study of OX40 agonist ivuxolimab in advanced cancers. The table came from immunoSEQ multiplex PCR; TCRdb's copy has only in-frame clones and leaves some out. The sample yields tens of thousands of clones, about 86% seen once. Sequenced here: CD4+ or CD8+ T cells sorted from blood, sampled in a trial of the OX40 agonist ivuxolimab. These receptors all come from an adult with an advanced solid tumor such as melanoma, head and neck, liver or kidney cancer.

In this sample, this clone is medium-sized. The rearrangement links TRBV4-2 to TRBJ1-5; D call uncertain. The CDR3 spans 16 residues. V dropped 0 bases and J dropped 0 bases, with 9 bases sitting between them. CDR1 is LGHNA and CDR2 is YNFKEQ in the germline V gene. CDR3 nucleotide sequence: TGTGCCAGCAGCCAAGATTGGCAGACTAGCAATCAGCCCCAGCATTTT. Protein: CASSQDWQTSNQPQHF.

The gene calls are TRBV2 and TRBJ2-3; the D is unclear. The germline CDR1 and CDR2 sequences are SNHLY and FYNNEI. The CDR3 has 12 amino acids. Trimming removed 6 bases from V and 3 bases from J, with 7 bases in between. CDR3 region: CASSVETDTQYF. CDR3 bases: TGTGCCAGCAGCGTAGAGACAGATACGCAGTATTTT.

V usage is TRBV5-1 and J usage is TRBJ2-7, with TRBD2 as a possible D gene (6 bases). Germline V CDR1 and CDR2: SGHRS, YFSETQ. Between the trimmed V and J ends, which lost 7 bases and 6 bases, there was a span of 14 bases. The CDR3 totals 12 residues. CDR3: CASRRDSREQYF. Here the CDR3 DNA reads TGCGCCAGCCGCAGGGACTCGCGCGAGCAGTACTTC. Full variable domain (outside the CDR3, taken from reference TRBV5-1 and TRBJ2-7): KAGVTQTPRYLIKTRGQQVTLSCSPISGHRSVSWYQQTPGQGLQFLFEYFSETQRNKGNFPGRFSGRQFSNSRSEMNVSTLELGDSALYLCASRRDSREQYFGPGTRLTVT.

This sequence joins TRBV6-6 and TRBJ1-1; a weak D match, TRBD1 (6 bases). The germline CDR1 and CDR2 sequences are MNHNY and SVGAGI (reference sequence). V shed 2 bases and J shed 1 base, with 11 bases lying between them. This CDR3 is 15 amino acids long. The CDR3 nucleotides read TGTGCCAGCAGTTACGTGAGGGGGAAGAACACTGAAGCTTTCTTT. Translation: CASSYVRGKNTEAFF.

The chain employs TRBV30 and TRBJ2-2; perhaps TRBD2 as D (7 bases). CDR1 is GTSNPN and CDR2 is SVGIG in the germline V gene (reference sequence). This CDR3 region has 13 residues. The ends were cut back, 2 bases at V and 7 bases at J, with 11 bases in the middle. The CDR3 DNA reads TGTGCCTGGAGTCCGGGGGGCGGCGGGGAGCTGTTTTTT. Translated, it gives CAWSPGGGGELFF.

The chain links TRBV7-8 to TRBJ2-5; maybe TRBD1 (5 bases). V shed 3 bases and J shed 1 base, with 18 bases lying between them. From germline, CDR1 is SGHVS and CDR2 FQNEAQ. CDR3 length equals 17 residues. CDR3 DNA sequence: TGTGCCAGCAGCTTCCCCGGAAAGGGGTACTCCCAAGAGACCCAGTACTTC. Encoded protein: CASSFPGKGYSQETQYF.

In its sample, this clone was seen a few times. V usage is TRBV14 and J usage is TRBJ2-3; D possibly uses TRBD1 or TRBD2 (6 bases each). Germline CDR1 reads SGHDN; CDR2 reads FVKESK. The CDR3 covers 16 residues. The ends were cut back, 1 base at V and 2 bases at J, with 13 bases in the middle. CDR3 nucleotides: TGTGCCAGCAGCCAAGTACCGGGGGCGATCACAGATACGCAGTATTTT. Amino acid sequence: CASSQVPGAITDTQYF. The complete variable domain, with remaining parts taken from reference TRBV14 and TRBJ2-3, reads EAGVTQFPSHSVIEKGQTVTLRCDPISGHDNLYWYRRVMGKEIKFLLHFVKESKQDESGMPNNRFLAERTGGTYSTLKVQPAELEDSGVYFCASSQVPGAITDTQYFGPGTRLTVL.

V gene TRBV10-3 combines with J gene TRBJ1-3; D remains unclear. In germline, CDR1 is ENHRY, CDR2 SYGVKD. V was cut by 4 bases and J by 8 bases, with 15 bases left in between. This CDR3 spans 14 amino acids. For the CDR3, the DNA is TGTGCCATCAGTGTCAGGCCCCCCAAGGACACCATATATTTT. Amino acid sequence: CAISVRPPKDTIYF.

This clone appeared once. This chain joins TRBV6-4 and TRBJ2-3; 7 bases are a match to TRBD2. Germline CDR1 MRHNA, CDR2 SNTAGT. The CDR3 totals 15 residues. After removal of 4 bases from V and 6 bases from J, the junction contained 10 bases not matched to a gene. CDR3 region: CASSVGSGGTDTQYF. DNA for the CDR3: TGTGCCAGCAGTGTCGGGTCGGGAGGAACTGATACGCAGTATTTT.